A selection of T cell receptor beta chains follows, all from one sample in a study of early T cells in non-severe SARS-CoV-2 infection. TCRdb recomputed calls from the 5' RACE reads with MiXCR, one row per CDR3 protein. The table has fewer than 85,000 distinct CDR3 sequences, roughly 9.4% seen once. The sample consisted of whole blood. Receptors originate from an adult who was a healthcare worker with PCR-confirmed SARS-CoV-2 infection or an uninfected control (not recorded which). CDR3s include the opening cysteine and the closing phenylalanine or tryptophan. Fields, in order: D gene, J gene, CDR3 length, V gene, clone size, CDR3 DNA, CDR3 protein. A D gene is named only where the DNA matches it firmly. Some rows have no size entry. The others give once, few or many, or a class for an expanded clone.

NA TRBJ1-4 17 TRBV7-8 NA TGTGCCAGCAGCTTAGCGGGGGTAGGGATCATCAGAGAAAAACTGTTTTTT CASSLAGVGIIREKLFF
TRBD1 TRBJ2-6 18 TRBV27 NA TGTGCCAGCAGTGGCGGGGACAGGGGGCAGTCTGGGGCCAACGTCCTGACTTTC CASSGGDRGQSGANVLTF
NA TRBJ1-1 14 TRBV6-6 NA TGTGCCAGCAGTTACCCAAGGATGGACACTGAAGCTTTCTTT CASSYPRMDTEAFF
TRBD1 TRBJ1-4 15 TRBV9 many TGTGCCAGCAGCTTTCGGACAGGAAATAATGAAAAACTGTTTTTT CASSFRTGNNEKLFF
TRBD2 TRBJ2-3 14 TRBV27 NA TGTGCCACCGGTCGTGCGGGAGGGCGAGATACGCAGTATTTT CATGRAGGRDTQYF
NA TRBJ2-1 16 TRBV27 many TGTGCCAGCAGTTTATCGGGCAGGGTCTCCTACAATGAGCAGTTCTTC CASSLSGRVSYNEQFF
TRBD1 TRBJ2-5 15 TRBV2 many TGTGCCAGCAGGGTCGGACAGGGGACGGCGGAGACCCAGTACTTC CASRVGQGTAETQYF
TRBD1 TRBJ1-5 16 TRBV28 many TGTGCCAGCAGTCCAAGACAGGGATCGGGCAATCAGCCCCAGCATTTT CASSPRQGSGNQPQHF
TRBD1 TRBJ2-5 13 TRBV28 few TGTGCCACAAGGACAGGGACTGTAAAGACCCAGTACTTC CATRTGTVKTQYF
NA TRBJ2-3 12 TRBV6-2/TRBV6-3 NA TGTGCCAGCAATCATGCCGTCGATACGCAGTATTTT CASNHAVDTQYF
NA TRBJ2-5 14 TRBV5-4 many TGTGCCAGCAGCTCCGCTGGGAACGAAGAGACCCAGTACTTC CASSSAGNEETQYF
TRBD2 TRBJ2-3 13 TRBV3-1 many TGTGCCAGCAGCCAAGATTTGGGACTAGTTAAGTATTTT CASSQDLGLVKYF
TRBD2 TRBJ2-2 14 TRBV7-3 few TGTGCCAGCAGCTACGGGACTAGCGCCGGGGAGCTGTTTTTT CASSYGTSAGELFF
NA TRBJ2-3 15 TRBV6-1 few TGTGCCAGCAGGAGATCAGGGACCTGGACAGATACGCAGTATTTT CASRRSGTWTDTQYF
NA TRBJ2-1 14 TRBV6-6 few TGTGCCAGCAGTTACCCCCCCAGTGCCGATGAGCAGTTCTTC CASSYPPSADEQFF
NA TRBJ2-7 14 TRBV25-1 few TGTGCCAGCAGCCCCCCGGGACATCACTACGAGCAGTACTTC CASSPPGHHYEQYF
NA TRBJ2-5 12 TRBV18 few TGTGCCAGCTCACCGCTCCAAGAGACCCAGTACTTC CASSPLQETQYF
NA TRBJ1-4 16 TRBV12-3/TRBV12-4 NA TGTGTCAGCCAGGGGCCCCGTTCAAGGGCGAATGAAAAACTGTTTTTT CVSQGPRSRANEKLFF
TRBD2 TRBJ2-2 14 TRBV3-1 many TGTGCCAGCAGCCAGGTGCGGGGGGCCGGGGAGCTGTTTTTT CASSQVRGAGELFF
NA TRBJ1-2 11 TRBV5-4 NA TGTGCCAGCACCAAGACAACGGGCTACACCTTC CASTKTTGYTF
TRBD2 TRBJ2-4 17 TRBV12-3/TRBV12-4 few TGTGCCAGCAGTGTAGCGGGAGGATTTTGGACCAAAAACATTCAGTACTTC CASSVAGGFWTKNIQYF
NA TRBJ2-3 13 TRBV7-7 many TGTGCCAGCAGCCCGAGTCTCTTGGGTACGCAGTATTTT CASSPSLLGTQYF
TRBD2 TRBJ2-1 15 TRBV28 NA TGTGCCAGCAGGCCGCCAGGAGTTAGCGGGAATGAGCAGTTCTTC CASRPPGVSGNEQFF
TRBD2 TRBJ2-1 16 TRBV12-3/TRBV12-4 many TGTGCCAGCAGCCTGGGGACTAGCGGGAGTTACCATGAGCAGTTCTTC CASSLGTSGSYHEQFF
NA TRBJ2-1 13 TRBV27 NA TGTGCCAGCAGTTTAAGATTTGGCAATGAGCAGTTCTTC CASSLRFGNEQFF
NA TRBJ1-1 14 TRBV14 few TGTGCCAGCAGCCAAGGGGTACGAAACACTGAAGCTTTCTTT CASSQGVRNTEAFF
TRBD2 TRBJ2-7 16 TRBV20-1 many TGCAGTGCCCCGCCCCGGACTAGCGGCAGCCCTCGGGAGCAGTACTTC CSAPPRTSGSPREQYF
NA TRBJ2-2 14 TRBV7-3 many TGTGCCAGCAGCTTATCGTCGAACACCGGGGAGCTGTTTTTT CASSLSSNTGELFF
NA TRBJ1-1 13 TRBV5-1 NA TGCGCCAGCAGTCCCGACCCGAACACTGAAGCTTTCTTT CASSPDPNTEAFF
NA TRBJ2-2 13 TRBV14 NA TGTGCCAGCAGCCCCAGGAACACCGGGGAGCTGTTTTTT CASSPRNTGELFF
NA TRBJ2-3 15 TRBV20-1 few TGCAGTGCTAGATCAGTCACCTCTAGCACAGATACGCAGTATTTT CSARSVTSSTDTQYF
NA TRBJ2-1 15 TRBV20-1 few TGCAGCTCTGGACGGAGCGGACTTTCCTACAATGAGCAGTTCTTC CSSGRSGLSYNEQFF
NA TRBJ2-4 16 TRBV2 once TGTGCCAGCAAAGGGGTTCGCGGGGTAGCCAAAAACATTCAGTACTTC CASKGVRGVAKNIQYF
NA TRBJ2-5 14 TRBV7-2 NA TGTGCCAGCAGTCGGACACTTGGCGTGGAGACCCAGTACTTC CASSRTLGVETQYF
TRBD2 TRBJ2-1 16 TRBV10-3 NA TGTGCCATCAGTGACGAAGCGGGAGGGAATTACAATGAGCAGTTCTTC CAISDEAGGNYNEQFF
NA TRBJ1-2 13 TRBV20-1 NA TGCAGTGCTACTTGGGAGGGGAACTATGGCTACACCTTC CSATWEGNYGYTF
TRBD2 TRBJ2-2 20 TRBV28 once TGTGCCAGCAGCCCATGGTCGGATGCTAGCGGGTATTCGAACACCGGGGAGCTGTTTTTT CASSPWSDASGYSNTGELFF
TRBD1 TRBJ2-2 16 TRBV5-5 few TGTGCCAGCAGCTTGGAACAGGGGAGGAACACCGGGGAGCTGTTTTTT CASSLEQGRNTGELFF
NA TRBJ2-7 13 TRBV9 NA TGTGCCAGCAGCGTATCCGGATCAGGAGAGCAGTACTTC CASSVSGSGEQYF
NA TRBJ2-1 13 TRBV5-1 many TGCGCCAGCAGCTTGTCGGGAACGGATGAGCAGTTCTTC CASSLSGTDEQFF
TRBD1 TRBJ1-1 14 TRBV12-3/TRBV12-4 many TGTGCCAGCAGTTACACAGGGGTTAGCACTGAAGCTTTCTTT CASSYTGVSTEAFF
TRBD2 TRBJ2-3 16 TRBV5-1 NA TGCGCCAGCAGCGCCAAAGGGGCGGGAGTGGGGGATACGCAGTATTTT CASSAKGAGVGDTQYF
TRBD2 TRBJ2-1 18 TRBV9 few TGTGCCAGCAGCGTAGGGGCAGGGACTAGCGGTATCTACAATGAGCAGTTCTTC CASSVGAGTSGIYNEQFF
NA TRBJ2-4 15 TRBV10-2 few TGCGCCAGCAGTGAGTCGGGGTCGGCCAAAAACATTCAGTACTTC CASSESGSAKNIQYF
NA TRBJ1-2 14 TRBV24-1 many TGTGCCACCAGTGGGGGCGCCCCACGCTATGGCTACACCTTC CATSGGAPRYGYTF
TRBD1 TRBJ2-5 15 TRBV5-6 many TGTGCCAGCAGCCGCTCCGGGACAGGGGGAGAGACCCAGTACTTC CASSRSGTGGETQYF
NA TRBJ1-1 14 TRBV9 many TGTGCCAGCAGCGTAGGCGGCCCGAACACTGAAGCTTTCTTT CASSVGGPNTEAFF
NA TRBJ2-1 12 TRBV20-1 many TGCAGTGCTAGAGATGCCTACAATGAGCAGTTCTTC CSARDAYNEQFF
TRBD2 TRBJ2-1 15 TRBV10-3 many TGTGCCATCAGTGAGTCGGGACTAGCGGGACTTGAGCAGTTCTTC CAISESGLAGLEQFF
NA TRBJ2-1 19 TRBV9 NA TGTGCCAGCAGCGTGGGCCAGGCCCTCTACAGGTCCTCCTACAATGAGCAGTTCTTC CASSVGQALYRSSYNEQFF